Each of the 21 T cell receptor beta chains below was sequenced from the same sample in a study of T cell changes during pregnancy in multiple sclerosis. Method: immunoSEQ multiplex PCR; TCRdb's copy keeps in-frame clones and lacks some. Of more than 65,000 clones in the sample, 85% to 95% were seen once. The sequencing used peripheral blood, collected in the first trimester of pregnancy. The source is a female donor with multiple sclerosis, enrolled in a pregnancy study.

In DNA form, the CDR3 reads TGTGCCAGCCCCCCCGGGACTAGCGGGAGAAGTGGGTTGGATGAGCAGTTCTTC. This encodes CASPPGTSGRSGLDEQFF. The genes are TRBV28 and TRBJ2-1; TRBD2 matches 14 bases. Per the germline V gene, CDR1 is MDHEN and CDR2 is SYDVKM. The ends lost 8 bases at V and 8 bases at J; junction bases unmatched: 17. This CDR3 spans 18 amino acids.

J is TRBJ2-5 and V is TRBV19; no firm D call. The ends were cut back, 3 bases at V and 0 bases at J, with 5 bases in the middle. The CDR3 is made up of 13 amino acids. Germline values: CDR1 LNHDA, CDR2 SQIVND (reference sequence). CDR3: CASSIIHQETQYF. CDR3 sequence (DNA): TGTGCCAGTAGTATCATCCACCAAGAGACCCAGTACTTC.

The chain is built from TRBV7-2 and TRBJ1-1, with D maybe TRBD1 (5 bases). CDR3 size: 16 residues. The V and J ends lost 4 bases and 0 bases respectively, with 15 bases between them. The germline gives CDR1 SGHTA, CDR2 FQGNSA. In nucleotides, the CDR3 is TGTGCCAGCAGCTCAACTTTGGGGCGAATGAACACTGAAGCTTTCTTT. Translation: CASSSTLGRMNTEAFF.

V is TRBV2 and J is TRBJ2-7; TRBD1 matches at 8 bases. CDR3 length: 16 residues. CDR1 SNHLY and CDR2 FYNNEI come from the germline V gene. With V trimmed by 6 bases and J by 0 bases, 10 bases remained unmatched. The CDR3 region is CASRRDRRSLSYEQYF. CDR3 bases: TGTGCCAGCAGGAGGGACAGGCGTTCACTCTCCTACGAGCAGTACTTC. Combining the CDR3 with reference TRBV2 and TRBJ2-7 gives the whole variable domain EPEVTQTPSHQVTQMGQEVILRCVPISNHLYFYWYRQILGQKVEFLVSFYNNEISEKSEIFDDQFSVERPDGSNFTLKIRSTKLEDSAMYFCASRRDRRSLSYEQYFGPGTRLTVT.

CDR3 amino acids: CASSPTSKNTEAFF. In nucleotides, the CDR3 is TGTGCCAGTTCCCCCACAAGTAAGAACACTGAAGCTTTCTTT. This chain joins TRBV6-1 and TRBJ1-1; D is unclear. Trimming cost V 9 bases and J 1 base, with 15 bases left between them. The CDR3 has 14 residues. Germline lookup yields CDR1 MNHNS and CDR2 SASEGT.

The chain employs TRBV4-1 and TRBJ2-7, with D possibly matching TRBD2 (5 bases). Trimming pared 0 bases from V and 3 bases from J, leaving 12 bases between. This CDR3 region has 15 residues. Germline lookup yields CDR1 MGHRA and CDR2 YSYEKL. The CDR3 region has the DNA TGCGCCAGCAGCCAAGAAACGCGGGCTTTCTACGAGCAGTACTTC. It codes for CASSQETRAFYEQYF.

The chain is built from TRBV15 and TRBJ2-1; a possible D gene is TRBD1 (6 bases). The CDR3 is 18 residues long. Germline loops: CDR1 LNHNV, CDR2 YYDKDF (reference sequence). With 5 bases removed from V and 1 base from J, the gap between germline ends came to 21 bases. CDR3 loop: CATSRFGRGTISYNEQFF. CDR3 DNA sequence: TGTGCCACCAGCCGTTTTGGGCGAGGGACAATTTCCTACAATGAGCAGTTCTTC.

This clone is a singleton in its sample. CDR3 nucleotide sequence: TGTGCTAGTGGTTTGGGCAGCGGGTTCACAGATACGCAGTATTTT. Translated: CASGLGSGFTDTQYF. V gene TRBV12-5 combines with J gene TRBJ2-3; possible D gene TRBD2, 6 bases. V was shortened by 1 base and J by 2 bases, with 10 bases between the two germline ends. CDR3 length equals 15 residues. Per the germline V gene, CDR1 is LGHNT and CDR2 is FRNRAP.

This clone came up once. V gene TRBV7-9 combines with J gene TRBJ1-4, with TRBD1 as a possible D gene (5 bases). CDR3 size: 14 residues. The V end lost 2 bases, the J end lost 4 bases, and 8 bases lay between the germline ends. The germline CDR1 and CDR2 sequences are SEHNR and FQNEAQ (reference sequence). The CDR3 reads CASSLPGDNEKLFF. The CDR3 DNA follows: TGTGCCAGCAGCTTACCGGGGGATAATGAAAAACTGTTTTTT.

V and J are TRBV9 and TRBJ1-2; possibly TRBD1 for D (5 bases). The CDR3 runs to 12 residues. In germline, CDR1 is SGDLS, CDR2 YYNGEE. Trimming pared 5 bases from V and 7 bases from J, leaving 12 bases between. The CDR3 sequence: CASRPGRGGYTF. The CDR3 DNA is TGTGCCAGCAGGCCAGGGAGGGGTGGCTACACCTTC.

V and J are TRBV7-3 and TRBJ2-1; D is perhaps TRBD2 (7 bases). Germline-derived CDR1 and CDR2 are SGHTA and FQGTGA. Trimming removed 1 base at V and 6 bases at J, with 13 bases between. This CDR3 comprises 15 residues. The CDR3 sequence is CASSLSGGRFNEQFF. CDR3 DNA sequence: TGTGCCAGCAGCTTAAGCGGGGGCCGGTTCAATGAGCAGTTCTTC.

This chain links TRBV6-5 with TRBJ1-5, with D hard to call. V lost 6 bases to trimming and J lost 6 bases, with 12 bases between them. From germline, CDR1 is MNHEY and CDR2 SVGAGI. The CDR3 loop spans 13 amino acids. The DNA of the CDR3 is TGTGCCAGCAGGGGTAAGGGAGGTCAGCCCCAGCATTTT. This encodes CASRGKGGQPQHF.

This rearrangement joins TRBV9 to TRBJ2-3; 13 positions match TRBD2. Germline CDR1 SGDLS, CDR2 YYNGEE. The CDR3 sequence is 13 residues long. V was clipped by 5 bases and J by 11 bases; unmatched bases: 5. CDR3 region: CASRRTSGGRQYF. CDR3 in DNA: TGTGCCAGCAGACGGACTAGCGGGGGCAGGCAGTATTTT.

V and J are TRBV7-2 and TRBJ2-3; possibly TRBD2 for D (6 bases). The germline V and J ends were trimmed by 2 bases and 6 bases, with 18 bases remaining between them. The CDR3 loop spans 16 amino acids. The germline V gene encodes CDR1 SGHTA and CDR2 FQGNSA. Written as DNA, the CDR3 is TGTGCCAGCAGCTTACGAATCGCGGGCGGGAAGGATACGCAGTATTTT. It specifies CASSLRIAGGKDTQYF.

The chain carries TRBV9 and TRBJ1-5; TRBD1 agrees at 9 bases. Germline-derived CDR1 and CDR2 are SGDLS and YYNGEE. The junction had 8 bases not matched to a gene; V was cut back by 4 bases and J by 6 bases. The CDR3 loop spans 15 amino acids. The chain's CDR3 is CASSRQGESLQPQHF. The CDR3 DNA sequence: TGTGCCAGCAGCCGACAGGGGGAGTCTCTTCAGCCCCAGCATTTT. The variable domain in full, with the rest retrieved from reference TRBV9 and TRBJ1-5, is DSGVTQTPKHLITATGQRVTLRCSPRSGDLSVYWYQQSLDQGLQFLIQYYNGEERAKGNILERFSAQQFPDLHSELNLSSLELGDSALYFCASSRQGESLQPQHFGDGTRLSIL.

This sequence joins TRBV29-1 and TRBJ2-5; D is perhaps TRBD1 (5 bases). The J call is in doubt because the DNA end fits TRBJ2-7 better. The CDR3 has 13 residues. Looked up from germline, CDR1 is SQVTM and CDR2 is ANQGSEA. The CDR3 DNA is TGCAGCGTCCGCTCAGGGCCCTCCTACGAGCAGTACTTC. This encodes CSVRSGPSYEQYF.

The chain is built from TRBV27 and TRBJ2-3, with D possibly matching TRBD2 (6 bases). Germline CDR1 and CDR2: MNHEY and SMNVEV (reference sequence). The CDR3 contains 16 residues. V shed 5 bases and J shed 0 bases, with 15 bases lying between them. The DNA for the CDR3 is TGTGCCAGCAGTCCCGGACTATCCCCTAGCACAGATACGCAGTATTTT. It translates to CASSPGLSPSTDTQYF.

The chain recombines TRBV19 with TRBJ2-1, with a weak D call TRBD2 (6 bases). CDR1 LNHDA and CDR2 SQIVND come from the germline V gene (reference sequence). CDR3 length equals 15 residues. Trimming shortened V by 2 bases and J by 3 bases, and 11 bases separated the two germline ends. CDR3 nucleotide sequence: TGTGCCAGTAGTATAAATGGAGGGGACTACAATGAGCAGTTCTTC. Protein: CASSINGGDYNEQFF.

The chain uses TRBV15 and TRBJ1-2; 10 positions agree with TRBD1. The CDR3 has 14 residues. The V gene end was trimmed by 3 bases and the J gene end by 6 bases; junction bases not matched to a gene: 4. CDR1 and CDR2 (germline): LNHNV, YYDKDF (reference sequence). In DNA form, the CDR3 reads TGTGCCACCAGCAGCCTGACAGGGGGCGATGGCTACACCTTC. Residues: CATSSLTGGDGYTF. Full variable domain (rest looked up from reference TRBV15 and TRBJ1-2): DAMVIQNPRYQVTQFGKPVTLSCSQTLNHNVMYWYQQKSSQAPKLLFHYYDKDFNNEADTPDNFQSRRPNTSFCFLDIRSPGLGDTAMYLCATSSLTGGDGYTFGSGTRLTVV.

This sequence joins TRBV10-3 and TRBJ2-7, with 8 nucleotides matching TRBD1. V shed 6 bases and J 2 bases; nucleotides not matched to a gene: 15. Looked up from germline, CDR1 is ENHRY and CDR2 is SYGVKD. The CDR3 runs 17 residues. CDR3 DNA: TGTGCCATCAGCCTTACAACCGGGACAGGTATTGCCTACGAGCAGTACTTC. It codes for CAISLTTGTGIAYEQYF.

This sequence joins TRBV14 and TRBJ2-7, with D tentatively TRBD1 (5 bases). Germline CDR1 reads SGHDN; CDR2 reads FVKESK. There are 12 residues in the CDR3. The germline V and J ends were trimmed by 5 bases and 3 bases, with 8 bases remaining between them. The CDR3 sequence: CASSFDSYEQYF. The CDR3 DNA sequence: TGTGCCAGCAGCTTTGACAGCTACGAGCAGTACTTC.